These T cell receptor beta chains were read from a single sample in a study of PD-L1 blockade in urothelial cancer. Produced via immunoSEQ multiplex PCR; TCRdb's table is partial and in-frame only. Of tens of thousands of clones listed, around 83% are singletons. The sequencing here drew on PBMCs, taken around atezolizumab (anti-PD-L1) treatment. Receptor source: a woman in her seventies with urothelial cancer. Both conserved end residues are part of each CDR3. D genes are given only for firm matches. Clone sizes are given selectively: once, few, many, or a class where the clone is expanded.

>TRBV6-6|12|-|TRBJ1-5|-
CASATPGQPQHF
TGTGCCAGCGCCACCCCGGGTCAGCCCCAGCATTTT
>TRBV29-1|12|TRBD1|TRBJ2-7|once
CSVVGQSYEQYF
TGCAGCGTTGTGGGACAGAGCTACGAGCAGTACTTC
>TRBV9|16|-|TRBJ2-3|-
CASSVGWGRGTDTQYF
TGTGCCAGCAGCGTAGGGTGGGGTAGGGGAACAGATACGCAGTATTTT
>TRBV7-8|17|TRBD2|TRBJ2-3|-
CASSPGDTSGLTDTQYF
TGTGCCAGCAGCCCCGGGGACACTAGCGGACTCACAGATACGCAGTATTTT
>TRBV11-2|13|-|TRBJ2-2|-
CASSRDIAGELFF
TGTGCCAGCAGCAGAGATATCGCCGGGGAGCTGTTTTTT
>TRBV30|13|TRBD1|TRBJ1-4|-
CAWKRGPNEKLFF
TGTGCCTGGAAGAGGGGGCCTAATGAAAAACTGTTTTTT
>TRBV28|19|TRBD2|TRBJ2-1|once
CASSPITPLLAGAVNEQFF
TGTGCCAGCAGTCCGATCACCCCATTACTAGCGGGAGCTGTAAATGAGCAGTTCTTC
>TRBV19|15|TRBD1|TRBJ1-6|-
CASSARQGRNSPLHF
TGTGCCAGTAGTGCCAGACAGGGCCGTAATTCACCCCTCCACTTT
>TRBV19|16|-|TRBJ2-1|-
CASSTSGAGVYNEQFF
TGTGCCAGTAGTACCTCAGGGGCGGGAGTATACAATGAGCAGTTCTTC
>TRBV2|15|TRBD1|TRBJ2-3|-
CASTEGQGGTDTQYF
TGTGCCAGCACCGAAGGACAGGGCGGCACAGATACGCAGTATTTT
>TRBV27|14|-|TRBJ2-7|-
CASSFFGGSIEQYF
TGTGCCAGCAGTTTTTTTGGGGGCTCGATCGAGCAGTACTTC
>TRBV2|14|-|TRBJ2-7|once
CASSESLEGYEQYF
TGTGCCAGCAGTGAATCGTTAGAGGGTTACGAGCAGTACTTC
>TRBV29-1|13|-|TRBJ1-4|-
CSAYSATNEKLFF
TGCAGCGCCTACAGTGCAACTAATGAAAAACTGTTTTTT
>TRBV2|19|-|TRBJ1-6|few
CASSPSAMDSLNYNSPLHF
TGTGCCAGCAGTCCAAGTGCCATGGACAGCTTGAATTATAATTCACCCCTCCACTTT